This T cell receptor (beta chain) was sequenced for a study of T cell repertoires in cytomegalovirus infection. About the research overall: Signatures in public TCR beta sequences pointed to both CMV infection and matching HLA type. Overall study findings and caveats: In two of eight donors, the top clonotype was HLA-C-restricted CMV-specific.

Trimming pared 1 base from V and 0 bases from J, leaving 10 bases between. Germline V gene data show CDR1 as SNHLY and CDR2 as FYNNEI. This CDR3 has 15 amino acids. TCRdb itself ran the reads through MiXCR, one entry per CDR3 protein. The sample contains some 920,000 distinct CDR3 sequences, around 31% of which appear only once. Of note for this clonotype: The antigen remains undetermined.

The receptor comes from a human donor in good health (CMV status not recorded). Some clones in this sample may be carry-over from other donors' samples. The V call is TRBV2, the J call TRBJ2-7, with TRBD2 as a possible D gene (5 bases). Sequenced material: cultured CD8+ T cells from PBMCs, taken from culture after CMV antigen stimulation. The CDR3 reads CASSEGGLSSYEQYF. CDR3 nucleotide sequence: TGTGCCAGCAGTGAAGGCGGACTGAGCTCCTACGAGCAGTACTTC.